This TCR beta chain was profiled in a study of technical replicates of blood from a few donors. Assay: immunoSEQ multiplex PCR; the TCRdb copy retains only in-frame clones and omits some. The sample carries some 87,000 clones, about 97% recorded once. Germline values: CDR1 SNHLY, CDR2 FYNNEI. V lost 7 bases to trimming and J lost 3 bases; unmatched junction nucleotides: 4. This CDR3 has 14 amino acids. The specimen was T cells isolated from PBMCs. The J gene is TRBJ2-2, the V gene TRBV2; 8 bases match TRBD2. The receptor comes from a human donor in good health. The CDR3 here is CASTPSGYTGELFF. The DNA for the CDR3 is TGTGCCAGCACCCCTAGCGGGTACACCGGGGAGCTGTTTTTT.